This entry describes one TCR beta chain. Its antigen is currently unknown. These data belong to a study of T cell responses to AZD1222 COVID-19 vaccine. Study results and caveats: Compared with day 0, the breadth and depth of the Spike-specific TCR repertoire rose significantly after two doses of AZD1222. Baseline testing showed seropositivity in only six AZD1222 recipients. The peak T cell response came first, and repertoires were sampled only after it. There were mostly white British donors and more females than males, and clonal diversity was possibly underestimated.

This CDR3 is built from 14 residues. V was trimmed by 6 bases and J by 0 bases, leaving 12 bases between them. Germline V lookup: CDR1 SGHKS, CDR2 YYEKEE (reference sequence). This table comes from immunoSEQ multiplex PCR, and its TCRdb copy is limited to in-frame clones, with some not included. Of 90,000 to 120,000 clones listed, 87% are singletons. This sequence joins TRBV5-5 and TRBJ1-2; D remains ambiguous. The input for sequencing was peripheral blood, taken on day 0 of AZD1222 vaccination. The receptor was derived from an adult in good health. CDR3 loop: CASNPVLANYGYTF. CDR3 bases: TGTGCCAGCAACCCCGTGTTAGCTAACTATGGCTACACCTTC.